Each of the 15 T cell receptor beta chains below was sequenced from the same sample in a study of regulatory T cells in long-lasting Graves disease. Time point reported: newly diagnosed GD, antithyroid drugs for less than 3 months. The TCR library was made from RNA that had been extracted from PBMCs in TRIzol. iRepertoire HTBI primers and Arm-PCR of CDR3 regions built TCR beta libraries. TCRdb passed the multiplex PCR reads through MiXCR, listing each CDR3 protein once. The top ten hold roughly an eighth of the sample, which has fewer than 500,000 distinct CDR3 sequences, 16% seen once. These data also formed part of another study, on T cells in Graves' hyperthyroidism and ophthalmopathy.

Sequencing was performed on peripheral blood mononuclear cells (PBMCs), taken at new diagnosis, from a patient treated with antithyroid drugs. Every receptor here comes from a man aged 40-49 years with Graves disease.

The chain combines TRBV29-1 with TRBJ2-7; D call uncertain. The CDR3 spans 14 residues. The germline gives CDR1 SQVTM, CDR2 ANQGSEA. V dropped 0 bases and J dropped 2 bases, with 11 bases sitting between them. The CDR3: CSVEDKGSTYEQYF. As DNA, the CDR3 is TGCAGCGTTGAAGATAAAGGCAGCACCTACGAGCAGTACTTC.

This clonotype was seen many times. The rearrangement uses TRBV5-6 and TRBJ1-2, with D unclear. V was cut by 2 bases and J by 5 bases, with 10 bases left in between. The germline V gene has CDR1 SGHDT and CDR2 YYEEEE. There are 13 residues in the CDR3. The CDR3 DNA follows: TGTGCCAGCAGCTTTGGAGCGGGGTATGGCTACACCTTC. Translated, it gives CASSFGAGYGYTF.

The sample holds many counts of this clonotype. V is TRBV28 and J is TRBJ2-7, with TRBD2 as a possible D gene (6 bases). The CDR3 has 16 residues. V was shortened by 5 bases and J by 0 bases, with 17 bases between the two germline ends. CDR1 and CDR2 from the germline V gene are MDHEN and SYDVKM. CDR3 in DNA: TGTGCCAGCAGTACCTCTTTGGGACTGATCTCCTACGAGCAGTACTTC. This gives the protein CASSTSLGLISYEQYF.

This clonotype was counted many times. The chain is built from TRBV29-1 and TRBJ2-3; D is tentatively TRBD1 or TRBD2 (5 bases each). Per the germline V gene, CDR1 is SQVTM and CDR2 is ANQGSEA. The V end was cut by 4 bases, the J end by 1 base, with 12 bases between. The CDR3 spans 14 residues. The CDR3 nucleotides read TGCAGCGTTGTGACCGGGGACGGCACAGATACGCAGTATTTT. Translated, it gives CSVVTGDGTDTQYF.

The rearrangement uses TRBV7-3 and TRBJ2-1; the match to TRBD2 covers 9 bases. Germline CDR1 and CDR2: SGHTA and FQGTGA. V lost 6 bases and J lost 5; bases outside the gene matches: 11. There are 16 residues in the CDR3. The CDR3 nucleotides are TGTGCCAGCAGACTCGGGACTAGCCCGATGGACAATGAGCAGTTCTTC. Its translation: CASRLGTSPMDNEQFF.

This rearrangement joins TRBV30 to TRBJ2-7, with 9 nucleotides matching TRBD1. The CDR3 extends over 13 amino acids. Per germline, CDR1 GTSNPN and CDR2 SVGIG (reference sequence). V shed 7 bases and J 5 bases; nucleotides not matched to a gene: 9. CDR3 region: CASLGQGTHEQYF. For the CDR3, the DNA is TGTGCCTCGCTAGGACAGGGGACCCACGAGCAGTACTTC.

This clonotype was counted many times. CDR3 region: CSARADRTNSPLHF. The CDR3 DNA sequence: TGCAGTGCTAGAGCTGACAGGACCAATTCACCCCTCCACTTT. The chain joins TRBV20-1 to TRBJ1-6, with a possible D match to TRBD1 (6 bases). The V end lost 1 base, the J end lost 7 bases, and 11 bases lay between the germline ends. The V gene's germline CDR1 is DFQATT and CDR2 SNEGSKA (reference sequence). The CDR3 sequence is 14 residues long.

V usage is TRBV19 and J usage is TRBJ1-5; D unclear. This CDR3 has 15 amino acids. The germline V gene has CDR1 LNHDA and CDR2 SQIVND (reference sequence). V shed 2 bases and J shed 7 bases, with 15 bases lying between them. CDR3 protein: CASSIQVRMGQPQHF. The CDR3 DNA is TGTGCCAGTAGTATACAGGTCAGGATGGGACAGCCCCAGCATTTT.

In its sample, this clonotype was seen many times. The chain combines TRBV13 with TRBJ2-7; 7 bases are shared with TRBD2. The CDR3 is 16 residues long. Per germline, CDR1 PRHDT and CDR2 FYEKMQ (reference sequence). V gave up 4 bases and J gave up 0 bases; unmatched junction bases: 9. The CDR3 sequence is CASSSLERDGSYEQYF. In DNA, the CDR3 is TGTGCCAGCAGCTCCCTTGAGCGGGACGGCTCCTACGAGCAGTACTTC.

This clonotype was recorded a few times. This CDR3 reads CASSLDPDRSSYNEQFF. In DNA, the CDR3 is TGTGCCAGCAGCTTAGACCCGGACAGAAGCTCCTACAATGAGCAGTTCTTC. The chain uses TRBV7-9 and TRBJ2-1; D is possibly TRBD1 (6 bases). Trimming took off 1 base at V and 0 bases at J, with 13 bases between the two ends. CDR3 length equals 17 residues. CDR1 SEHNR and CDR2 FQNEAQ come from the germline V gene (reference sequence).

This clonotype was detected only a few times. The V call is TRBV19, the J call TRBJ1-1, with a weak D call TRBD1 (6 bases). Germline V gene lookup returns CDR1 LNHDA and CDR2 SQIVND (reference sequence). Trimming removed 4 bases at V and 4 bases at J, with 13 bases between. The CDR3 sequence is 14 residues long. In DNA, the CDR3 is TGTGCCAGTAGTAACCAGGGGTGGAGCACTGAAGCTTTCTTT. It translates to CASSNQGWSTEAFF. Supplemented by reference TRBV19 and TRBJ1-1, the full variable domain reads DGGITQSPKYLFRKEGQNVTLSCEQNLNHDAMYWYRQDPGQGLRLIYYSQIVNDFQKGDIAEGYSVSREKKESFPLTVTSAQKNPTAFYLCASSNQGWSTEAFFGQGTRLTVV.

This clonotype was recorded many times. The chain is built from TRBV5-1 and TRBJ2-3; 9 nucleotides agree with TRBD2. CDR3 length equals 15 residues. CDR1 SGHRS and CDR2 YFSETQ come from the germline V gene. V shed 1 base and J 5 bases; nucleotides not matched to a gene: 5. CDR3 residues: CASSLRAAGGDTQYF. In DNA form, the CDR3 reads TGCGCCAGCAGCTTGAGGGCAGCGGGAGGAGATACGCAGTATTTT.

This clonotype appeared a few times. The rearrangement joins TRBV7-9 to TRBJ1-2; TRBD1 agrees at 10 bases. CDR3 length: 14 amino acids. V was clipped by 5 bases and J by 7 bases; unmatched bases: 7. From germline, CDR1 is SEHNR and CDR2 FQNEAQ (reference sequence). CDR3 DNA sequence: TGTGCCAGCAGCCCGGACAGGGGGTCCCCTGGCTACACCTTC. This encodes CASSPDRGSPGYTF.

This clonotype occurred a few times. V usage is TRBV20-1 and J usage is TRBJ2-2; D might be TRBD1 or TRBD2, each matching 5 bases. This CDR3 is 15 amino acids long. Trimming left V 1 base short and J 2 bases short, with 11 bases between. Germline loops: CDR1 DFQATT, CDR2 SNEGSKA (reference sequence). The CDR3 sequence: CSARATGGNTGELFF. The CDR3 DNA follows: TGCAGTGCTAGAGCCACTGGGGGAAACACCGGGGAGCTGTTTTTT.

This clonotype was recorded many times. This rearrangement joins TRBV11-2 to TRBJ2-7, with 9 positions matching TRBD2. There are 14 residues in the CDR3. The germline gives CDR1 SGHAT, CDR2 FQNNGV. V was clipped by 5 bases and J by 9 bases; unmatched bases: 11. CDR3 sequence (DNA): TGTGCCAGCAGCCTTACTAGCGGGCTACGAGGGCAGTACTTC. Amino acid sequence: CASSLTSGLRGQYF.